This T cell receptor beta chain comes out of a study of CD4 T cell repertoires in COVID-19. Donors had recovered from mild-to-severe COVID-19. General study results and limits: Between roughly 6 and 25% of SARS-CoV-2 clonotypes also appeared in SARS-CoV and/or HKU1 spike cultures. Suggested intraclonal diversification: top SARS-CoV-2-reactive clonotypes appeared in two or three memory subsets.

Germline V gene sequence: CDR1 SSHAT, CDR2 FNYEAQ (reference sequence). The CDR3 runs 15 residues. Trimming left V 0 bases short and J 2 bases short, with 9 bases between. Method: immunoSEQ multiplex PCR; TCRdb's copy keeps in-frame clones and lacks some. The sample contains tens of thousands of clones, under 90% of which appear only once. This clone has a single count. Its antigen is not known. This receptor was obtained from a human donor who had COVID-19. This chain uses TRBV7-7 with TRBJ2-3; D gene ambiguous. The specimen was CD4+ T cells from peripheral blood, collected after recovery from COVID-19. This CDR3 is CASSLAGFTTDTQYF. In nucleotides, the CDR3 is TGTGCCAGCAGCTTAGCGGGATTTACCACAGATACGCAGTATTTT.